A single sample is the source of the 6 T cell receptor beta chains below, sequenced in a study of patients and donors after allogeneic stem cell transplantation. TCRdb passed the RT-PCR reads through MiXCR, listing each CDR3 protein once. This table has 110,000 or so distinct CDR3 sequences, around 36% appearing once. The sample comprised blood, either unsorted or a sorted T cell fraction (not recorded which). These receptors were obtained from a human donor who was either an allogeneic HSCT recipient or a stem cell or donor lymphocyte infusion donor (not recorded which). It is not recorded whose cells these are; they may come from a transplant donor.

The chain recombines TRBV12-3 or TRBV12-4 with TRBJ2-1; D is uncertain. With 3 bases removed from V and 7 bases from J, the gap between germline ends came to 7 bases. The CDR3 spans 12 residues. The CDR3 reads CASSFLRNEQFF. CDR3 bases: TGTGCCAGCAGTTTTCTAAGAAATGAGCAGTTCTTC.

This chain joins TRBV7-9 and TRBJ2-5, with 10 bases aligning to TRBD1. Germline V lookup: CDR1 SEHNR, CDR2 FQNEAQ (reference sequence). J was trimmed by 6 bases and V by 3 bases; bases with no gene match: 13. The CDR3 runs to 17 residues. The CDR3 region is CASSFPTGTGDGKTQYF. As DNA, the CDR3 is TGTGCCAGCAGCTTTCCAACCGGGACAGGGGATGGAAAGACCCAGTACTTC.

This chain links TRBV7-9 with TRBJ1-5; 8 bases map to TRBD1. In germline, CDR1 is SEHNR, CDR2 FQNEAQ (reference sequence). After removal of 3 bases from V and 4 bases from J, the junction contained 2 bases not matched to a gene. This CDR3 spans 14 amino acids. CDR3 region: CASSFTGGNQPQHF. DNA for the CDR3: TGTGCCAGCAGCTTCACAGGGGGGAATCAGCCCCAGCATTTT.

This clonotype has a count of ten or more. The chain links TRBV27 to TRBJ1-2; TRBD1 matches 7 bases. The junction had 9 bases not matched to a gene; V was cut back by 6 bases and J by 2 bases. Germline-derived CDR1 and CDR2 are MNHEY and SMNVEV (reference sequence). The CDR3 runs to 15 residues. As DNA, the CDR3 is TGTGCCAGCAGGCCTACAGGGGAGGCCAACTATGGCTACACCTTC. Translated: CASRPTGEANYGYTF.

This chain joins TRBV24-1 and TRBJ2-3; maybe TRBD2 (5 bases). In germline, CDR1 is KGHDR, CDR2 SFDVKD. The CDR3 has 16 amino acids. V was cut by 1 base and J by 2 bases, with 12 bases left in between. DNA for the CDR3: TGTGCCACCAGTGATTTCACGTGGGGAGCCACAGATACGCAGTATTTT. This translates into CATSDFTWGATDTQYF.

The chain uses TRBV7-2 and TRBJ1-2; the match to TRBD1 covers 8 bases. Germline CDR1 and CDR2: SGHTA and FQGNSA. The trim removed 5 bases at V and 7 bases at J, leaving 12 bases unmatched. The CDR3 is 15 residues long. The CDR3 sequence is CASSNARTGSGGYTF. The CDR3 DNA is TGTGCCAGCAGCAACGCCAGGACAGGGAGCGGTGGCTACACCTTC.